Following are 30 T cell receptor beta chains from one sample sequenced in a study of T cells in Graves' hyperthyroidism and ophthalmopathy. The TCR beta CDR3 regions underwent amplification using RNA transcripts as the source. The TCR CDR3 was amplified in a first-round RT-PCR using the HTBI primer set. TCRdb re-called the multiplex PCR reads with MiXCR, one entry per CDR3 protein. This sample has around 700,000 distinct CDR3 sequences, with around 20% found just once. The specimen sequenced was blood. These receptors were taken from a woman aged 50 to 65 with Graves' hyperthyroidism that later progressed to Graves' ophthalmopathy.

This clonotype was counted many times. The chain links TRBV11-2 to TRBJ2-7; D gene uncertain. V was trimmed by 3 bases and J by 1 base, leaving 10 bases between them. The CDR3 consists of 14 residues. Germline CDR1 is SGHAT and CDR2 is FQNNGV. As DNA, the CDR3 is TGTGCCAGCAGCTTTCGGGCGATTTCCTACGAGCAGTACTTC. Residues: CASSFRAISYEQYF.

This chain links TRBV7-2 with TRBJ2-7; D ambiguous. Germline V gene data show CDR1 as SGHTA and CDR2 as FQGNSA. The germline V and J ends were trimmed by 4 bases and 0 bases, with 13 bases remaining between them. This CDR3 region has 15 residues. The DNA for the CDR3 is TGTGCCAGCAGCTCGGACGGCCTAAGCTCCTACGAGCAGTACTTC. Protein sequence: CASSSDGLSSYEQYF. The whole variable domain, remainder taken from reference TRBV7-2 and TRBJ2-7, is GAGVSQSPSNKVTEKGKDVELRCDPISGHTALYWYRQSLGQGLEFLIYFQGNSAPDKSGLPSDRFSAERTGGSVSTLTIQRTQQEDSAVYLCASSSDGLSSYEQYFGPGTRLTVT.

This clonotype was observed at least ten times. V gene TRBV2 combines with J gene TRBJ1-5; D remains ambiguous. This CDR3 is built from 14 residues. Per the germline V gene, CDR1 is SNHLY and CDR2 is FYNNEI. The V and J ends lost 4 bases and 6 bases respectively, with 13 bases between them. CDR3 amino acids: CASSGRAYPQPQHF. The CDR3 DNA sequence: TGTGCCAGCAGTGGAAGGGCGTACCCTCAGCCCCAGCATTTT. Together with reference TRBV2 and TRBJ1-5, the CDR3 gives the full variable domain: EPEVTQTPSHQVTQMGQEVILRCVPISNHLYFYWYRQILGQKVEFLVSFYNNEISEKSEIFDDQFSVERPDGSNFTLKIRSTKLEDSAMYFCASSGRAYPQPQHFGDGTRLSIL.

This rearrangement joins TRBV29-1 to TRBJ1-4, with D possibly TRBD1 on 5 matching bases. Germline CDR1 and CDR2: SQVTM and ANQGSEA. Trimming stripped 4 bases from V and 6 bases from J, with 12 bases between. The CDR3 has 13 residues. In DNA form, the CDR3 reads TGCAGCGTTGTCGGGCAGGGTGATGAAAAACTGTTTTTT. This gives the protein CSVVGQGDEKLFF.

The chain is built from TRBV7-9 and TRBJ2-5; D is perhaps TRBD2 (6 bases). Germline V gene lookup returns CDR1 SEHNR and CDR2 FQNEAQ (reference sequence). The CDR3 length is 15 residues. Trimming removed 5 bases from V and 7 bases from J, with 20 bases in between. The CDR3 sequence: CASSLLDMRRGTQYF. CDR3 in DNA: TGTGCCAGCAGCCTCTTGGACATGCGGAGGGGGACCCAGTACTTC.

This clonotype was picked up a small number of times. This chain uses TRBV20-1 with TRBJ1-4; D uncertain. V was trimmed by 3 bases and J by 0 bases, leaving 8 bases between them. The CDR3 consists of 14 residues. The germline gives CDR1 DFQATT, CDR2 SNEGSKA (reference sequence). CDR3 in amino acids: CSASASATNEKLFF. The CDR3 region has the DNA TGCAGTGCTAGTGCTTCCGCAACTAATGAAAAACTGTTTTTT.

This clonotype was seen many times. The V call is TRBV20-1, the J call TRBJ2-1; 10 positions match TRBD2. Germline V gene sequence: CDR1 DFQATT, CDR2 SNEGSKA (reference sequence). The V gene end was trimmed by 0 bases and the J gene end by 1 base; junction bases not matched to a gene: 6. The CDR3 loop spans 17 amino acids. CDR3 sequence reads: CSARDRTSGVSYNEQFF. CDR3 bases: TGCAGTGCTAGAGATCGAACTAGCGGGGTTTCCTACAATGAGCAGTTCTTC.

The V and J genes are TRBV29-1 and TRBJ1-2; D possibly corresponds to TRBD1 (5 bases). Looked up from germline, CDR1 is SQVTM and CDR2 is ANQGSEA. The CDR3 covers 15 residues. Trimming removed 7 bases at V and 1 base at J, with 19 bases between. As DNA, the CDR3 is TGCAGCGACACTACGCCGGGACGGGGTAACTATGGCTACACCTTC. Translation gives CSDTTPGRGNYGYTF.

This clonotype was observed a few times. The genes are TRBV4-1 and TRBJ1-2; 8 bases match TRBD1. V shed 1 base, J shed 4 bases, and the junction held 8 bases outside the gene matches. This CDR3 has 16 amino acids. The germline V gene has CDR1 MGHRA and CDR2 YSYEKL. CDR3 nucleotide sequence: TGCGCCAGCAGCCAAGCCCGGACAGGGCCTCTCTATGGCTACACCTTC. It yields the protein CASSQARTGPLYGYTF.

This chain uses TRBV3-1 with TRBJ2-1; D perhaps matches TRBD1 (6 bases). Trimming stripped 4 bases from V and 8 bases from J, with 18 bases between. The CDR3 is 15 amino acids. The germline V gene encodes CDR1 LGHDT and CDR2 YNNKEL (reference sequence). CDR3 protein: CASSRDTVLIHEQFF. CDR3 bases: TGTGCCAGCAGCCGGGACACCGTCCTCATCCATGAGCAGTTCTTC.

This clonotype has ten or more counts. The chain links TRBV3-1 to TRBJ2-1; TRBD2 is a possible D gene (5 bases). There are 14 residues in the CDR3. Trimming pared 0 bases from V and 8 bases from J, leaving 11 bases between. Germline CDR1 LGHDT, CDR2 YNNKEL (reference sequence). CDR3 DNA sequence: TGTGCCAGCAGCCAAGACGCCGAGGAGGATGAGCAGTTCTTC. It codes for CASSQDAEEDEQFF.

This clonotype was seen at least ten times. This chain links TRBV7-2 with TRBJ2-3; 14 bases line up with TRBD2. CDR1 is SGHTA and CDR2 is FQGNSA in the germline V gene. Trimming at V came to 5 bases and at J to 0 bases, leaving 10 bases not matched to a gene. This CDR3 is 19 amino acids long. CDR3 in amino acids: CASSPEGTSGGASTDTQYF. CDR3 coding DNA: TGTGCCAGCAGCCCAGAAGGGACTAGCGGGGGCGCTAGCACAGATACGCAGTATTTT.

This clonotype has just a few counts. The chain joins TRBV30 to TRBJ1-5; the match to TRBD1 covers 11 bases. The germline gives CDR1 GTSNPN, CDR2 SVGIG (reference sequence). The junction had 4 bases not matched to a gene; V was cut back by 0 bases and J by 6 bases. This CDR3 has 15 residues. The CDR3 nucleotides are TGTGCCTGGAGTGTCGGGACAGGGGGGCGTCAGCCCCAGCATTTT. Translated: CAWSVGTGGRQPQHF.

V is TRBV12-3 or TRBV12-4 and J is TRBJ1-6, with D unresolved. V lost 3 bases and J lost 2, with 8 bases in between. The CDR3 extends over 15 amino acids. As DNA, the CDR3 is TGTGCCAGCAGTTTCGCCGGGACCTATAATTCACCCCTCCACTTT. This encodes CASSFAGTYNSPLHF.

This clonotype came up many times. The chain couples TRBV11-2 to TRBJ1-2, with TRBD1 as a possible D gene (5 bases). V lost 0 bases to trimming and J lost 6 bases, with 17 bases between them. The CDR3 length is 16 residues. CDR1 is SGHAT and CDR2 is FQNNGV in the germline V gene. DNA of the CDR3: TGTGCCAGCAGCTTAGATCCCGACTCGAGGGGCAATGGCTACACCTTC. Translated, it gives CASSLDPDSRGNGYTF.

The table lists this clonotype with many counts. The genes are TRBV6-1 and TRBJ1-2, with D perhaps matching TRBD1 (5 bases). Germline V CDR1 and CDR2: MNHNS, SASEGT. The CDR3 is made up of 14 amino acids. With 1 base removed from V and 3 bases from J, the gap between germline ends came to 9 bases. In DNA, the CDR3 is TGTGCCAGCAGTGAAGTTATGGGGGACTATGGCTACACCTTC. This codes for CASSEVMGDYGYTF.

J is TRBJ2-7 and V is TRBV4-1; 7 nucleotides line up with TRBD1. The CDR3 consists of 14 residues. Germline CDR1 and CDR2: MGHRA and YSYEKL. V dropped 4 bases and J dropped 2; count of bases not matched to a gene: 5. The CDR3 DNA follows: TGCGCCAGCAGCCTCGGGACAGTGGCCTACGAGCAGTACTTC. Protein: CASSLGTVAYEQYF.

Ten or more counts support this clonotype. V and J are TRBV7-8 and TRBJ1-2, with D perhaps TRBD1 (5 bases). Looked up from germline, CDR1 is SGHVS and CDR2 is FQNEAQ. The ends were cut back, 0 bases at V and 3 bases at J, with 8 bases in the middle. The CDR3 is 14 amino acids. As DNA, the CDR3 is TGTGCCAGCAGCTTAGCGGGGGGGGACTATGGCTACACCTTC. This translates into CASSLAGGDYGYTF.

The gene calls are TRBV7-2 and TRBJ1-4; no firm D call. Between the trimmed V and J ends, which lost 1 base and 5 bases, there was a span of 11 bases. The length of the CDR3 is 15 residues. The germline gives CDR1 SGHTA, CDR2 FQGNSA. The chain's CDR3 is CASSLGGWQNEKLFF. The CDR3 DNA follows: TGTGCCAGCAGCTTAGGAGGGTGGCAGAATGAAAAACTGTTTTTT.

The chain couples TRBV20-1 to TRBJ2-7; maybe TRBD1 (6 bases). Trimming took 4 bases from V and 2 from J, leaving 15 bases between them. The CDR3 runs to 14 residues. Germline CDR1 reads DFQATT; CDR2 reads SNEGSKA (reference sequence). The CDR3 nucleotides are TGCAGTGCTATTAGATTGACAGGCGCCTACGAGCAGTACTTC. This gives the protein CSAIRLTGAYEQYF.

The chain combines TRBV12-3 or TRBV12-4 with TRBJ1-5; TRBD1 is a possible D gene (6 bases). Trimming removed 3 bases at V and 0 bases at J, with 12 bases between. This CDR3 region has 16 residues. The CDR3, as DNA: TGTGCCAGCAGTTTCCGCAGGGGCAGTAGCAATCAGCCCCAGCATTTT. Protein sequence: CASSFRRGSSNQPQHF.

This clonotype turned up a few times. The chain recombines TRBV27 with TRBJ2-3; D tentatively fits TRBD1 or TRBD2 (6 bases each). Germline lookup yields CDR1 MNHEY and CDR2 SMNVEV (reference sequence). CDR3 length: 14 amino acids. The V and J ends lost 6 bases and 2 bases respectively, with 12 bases between them. The CDR3 sequence is CASRQGLLTDTQYF. The CDR3 coding sequence is TGTGCCAGCAGACAGGGACTCCTCACAGATACGCAGTATTTT.

A few counts support this clonotype. The genes are TRBV5-6 and TRBJ1-2, with a tentative D call TRBD1 (6 bases). The V gene lost 2 bases and the J gene lost 4 bases, with 18 bases spanning the gap. The CDR3 is 16 amino acids. Germline V gene data show CDR1 as SGHDT and CDR2 as YYEEEE. For the CDR3, the DNA is TGTGCCAGCAGCTTCCCGGACAGAGCCTCCTTCTATGGCTACACCTTC. It encodes CASSFPDRASFYGYTF.

This clonotype was detected ten times or more. The rearrangement uses TRBV2 and TRBJ1-1, with D possibly being TRBD1 (6 bases). The CDR3 is made up of 14 amino acids. CDR1 is SNHLY, CDR2 FYNNEI, per germline. With 6 bases removed from V and 1 base from J, the gap between germline ends came to 12 bases. The CDR3 protein is CASSTNRANTEAFF. CDR3 coding DNA: TGTGCCAGCAGCACGAACAGGGCGAACACTGAAGCTTTCTTT.

This clonotype was observed a handful of times. The CDR3 bases are TGTGCCAGCAGTTTCGGCAGTAGTGGTTCACCCCTCCACTTT. Translated, it gives CASSFGSSGSPLHF. J is TRBJ1-6 and V is TRBV12-3 or TRBV12-4; D remains ambiguous. The ends were cut back, 3 bases at V and 9 bases at J, with 12 bases in the middle. The CDR3 totals 14 residues.

Only a few counts were recorded for this clonotype. This chain joins TRBV6-9 and TRBJ2-1; 9 bases map to TRBD1. The CDR3 totals 17 residues. Trimming at V came to 3 bases and at J to 7 bases, leaving 13 bases not matched to a gene. CDR1 MNHGY and CDR2 SVAAGI come from the germline V gene. This chain's CDR3 is CASSYFQGTGRPNEQFF. The CDR3 coding sequence is TGTGCCAGCAGTTACTTCCAAGGGACAGGGAGGCCAAATGAGCAGTTCTTC.

This chain joins TRBV4-2 and TRBJ1-4; D ambiguous. The CDR3 contains 15 residues. Per the germline V gene, CDR1 is LGHNA and CDR2 is YNFKEQ. V lost 1 base and J 12 bases, leaving 18 bases between the germline ends. The CDR3 coding sequence is TGTGCCAGCAGCCAAGTAGGACCGACCCTTTTTCAACTGTTTTTT. It codes for CASSQVGPTLFQLFF.

This clonotype showed up just a few times. This rearrangement joins TRBV19 to TRBJ1-5; TRBD1 aligns across 9 bases. The germline V gene encodes CDR1 LNHDA and CDR2 SQIVND (reference sequence). The length of the CDR3 is 14 residues. J gave up 9 bases and V 6 bases, and 9 bases lay outside the gene matches. The CDR3 sequence: CASSLNRGHRPQHF. In DNA, the CDR3 is TGTGCCAGTAGCCTTAACAGGGGGCATCGGCCCCAGCATTTT.

This clonotype was picked up many times. V and J are TRBV2 and TRBJ1-5; D remains ambiguous. Germline assignment: CDR1 SNHLY and CDR2 FYNNEI. This CDR3 contains 15 residues. V was clipped by 3 bases and J by 7 bases, with 16 bases between them. As DNA, the CDR3 is TGTGCCAGCAGTGAGTCAGAGCACCTAGTCCAGCCCCAGCATTTT. Translation gives CASSESEHLVQPQHF.

The chain joins TRBV5-1 to TRBJ1-4; 8 positions agree with TRBD1. Per the germline V gene, CDR1 is SGHRS and CDR2 is YFSETQ. The V gene end was trimmed by 4 bases and the J gene end by 8 bases; junction bases not matched to a gene: 10. The CDR3 runs to 15 residues. CDR3 amino acids: CASSPFDRGGEKLFF. In nucleotides, the CDR3 is TGCGCCAGCAGCCCATTCGACAGGGGAGGAGAAAAACTGTTTTTT.